These 21 T cell receptor beta chains were all obtained from the same sample, sequenced in a study of blood T cell repertoires in COVID-19. TCRdb keeps only in-frame clones here, not all; method: immunoSEQ multiplex PCR. Among about 220,000 clones, 65% to 90% were seen once, and the ten largest hold 9.7%. What was sequenced was peripheral blood. The receptors were sampled from a man aged 50 to 60 with active or convalescent COVID-19.

The V and J genes are TRBV5-1 and TRBJ1-1, with D hard to call. The germline V gene encodes CDR1 SGHRS and CDR2 YFSETQ. There are 14 residues in the CDR3. The germline V and J ends were trimmed by 0 bases and 2 bases, with 8 bases remaining between them. CDR3 amino acids: CASSLVGGNTEAFF. The CDR3 coding sequence is TGCGCCAGCAGCTTGGTAGGCGGAAACACTGAAGCTTTCTTT.

The rearrangement joins TRBV3-1 (or the pseudogene TRBV3-2) to TRBJ2-5; no clear D. The germline V gene encodes CDR1 LGHDT and CDR2 YNNKEL (reference sequence). The CDR3 has 14 amino acids. V was clipped by 2 bases and J by 5 bases, with 12 bases between them. Written as DNA, the CDR3 is TGTGCCAGCAGCCAAAATCAGGTAGTGGAGACCCAGTACTTC. Its protein is CASSQNQVVETQYF.

V is TRBV19 and J is TRBJ1-5; 7 bases align to TRBD1. The germline V gene has CDR1 LNHDA and CDR2 SQIVND (reference sequence). V lost 3 bases, J lost 3 bases, and 2 bases stayed unmatched. The CDR3 runs 14 residues. CDR3 nucleotide sequence: TGTGCCAGTAGTATGGGACAGTTCAATCAGCCCCAGCATTTT. Amino acid sequence: CASSMGQFNQPQHF.

This clone was seen a single time. The rearrangement uses TRBV2 and TRBJ1-4, with D unresolved. The CDR3 runs 12 residues. The germline gives CDR1 SNHLY, CDR2 FYNNEI. Trimming took 6 bases from V and 8 from J, leaving 10 bases between them. This CDR3 reads CASRAGLEKLFF. DNA for the CDR3: TGTGCCAGCAGAGCGGGCCTCGAAAAACTGTTTTTT. Full variable domain (missing parts from reference TRBV2 and TRBJ1-4): EPEVTQTPSHQVTQMGQEVILRCVPISNHLYFYWYRQILGQKVEFLVSFYNNEISEKSEIFDDQFSVERPDGSNFTLKIRSTKLEDSAMYFCASRAGLEKLFFGSGTQLSVL.

V usage is TRBV6-1 and J usage is TRBJ1-2, with a weak D call TRBD1 (5 bases). This CDR3 contains 14 residues. The V end lost 1 base, the J end lost 4 bases, and 10 bases lay between the germline ends. Germline CDR1 and CDR2: MNHNS and SASEGT. The CDR3 reads CASSEGDSSYGYTF. The CDR3 DNA sequence: TGTGCCAGCAGTGAAGGCGACAGCTCCTATGGCTACACCTTC.

The chain links TRBV5-6 to TRBJ1-2; a weak D match, TRBD1 (5 bases). The germline gives CDR1 SGHDT, CDR2 YYEEEE. The CDR3 has 15 residues. The germline V and J ends were trimmed by 4 bases and 8 bases, with 21 bases remaining between them. This CDR3 is CASSPPRRGGVGYTF. CDR3 DNA sequence: TGTGCCAGCAGCCCACCTCGTCGGGGGGGTGTAGGCTACACCTTC. Full variable domain (rest looked up from reference TRBV5-6 and TRBJ1-2): DAGVTQSPTHLIKTRGQQVTLRCSPKSGHDTVSWYQQALGQGPQFIFQYYEEEERQRGNFPDRFSGHQFPNYSSELNVNALLLGDSALYLCASSPPRRGGVGYTFGSGTRLTVV.

This chain uses TRBV6-6 with TRBJ2-2; 7 bases line up with TRBD2. CDR1 MNHNY and CDR2 SVGAGI come from the germline V gene (reference sequence). This CDR3 has 16 amino acids. V lost 2 bases and J lost 7; bases outside the gene matches: 10. The CDR3 loop is CASSYKWAGDGGELFF. The CDR3 coding sequence is TGTGCCAGCAGTTACAAGTGGGCGGGAGATGGCGGGGAGCTGTTTTTT.

The chain recombines TRBV4-2 with TRBJ1-2, with D possibly TRBD1 on 6 matching bases. The length of the CDR3 is 14 residues. The germline V gene has CDR1 LGHNA and CDR2 YNFKEQ. The ends were cut back, 0 bases at V and 4 bases at J, with 9 bases in the middle. CDR3 coding DNA: TGTGCCAGCAGCCAAGAACAGGGTGCCTATGGCTACACCTTC. Protein sequence: CASSQEQGAYGYTF.

The rearrangement joins TRBV18 to TRBJ1-3; 9 positions agree with TRBD1. The CDR3 sequence is 17 residues long. The V gene end was trimmed by 5 bases and the J gene end by 0 bases; junction bases not matched to a gene: 8. Germline V lookup: CDR1 KGHSH, CDR2 LQKENI. The CDR3 reads CASSTTGGANSGNTIYF. For the CDR3, the DNA is TGTGCCAGCTCAACGACAGGGGGTGCTAACTCTGGAAACACCATATATTTT.

This chain links TRBV2 with TRBJ1-1, with TRBD1 as a possible D gene (5 bases). Germline V gene data show CDR1 as SNHLY and CDR2 as FYNNEI. This CDR3 is built from 12 residues. Deletions cut 6 bases from V and 5 bases from J, with 10 bases between. CDR3 in amino acids: CASRGRGTEAFF. The CDR3 DNA reads as TGTGCCAGCAGGGGCCGGGGGACTGAAGCTTTCTTT.

This chain links TRBV5-4 with TRBJ1-4; 9 bases are shared with TRBD1. J was trimmed by 5 bases and V by 3 bases; bases with no gene match: 5. In germline, CDR1 is SGHNT, CDR2 YYREEE (reference sequence). This CDR3 comprises 15 residues. CDR3 bases: TGTGCCAGCAGCTCCGGACAGGGGCGGAATGAAAAACTGTTTTTT. It specifies CASSSGQGRNEKLFF.

The chain employs TRBV28 and TRBJ1-3, with unresolved D. This CDR3 comprises 13 residues. V gave up 3 bases and J gave up 3 bases, with 6 bases separating them. CDR1 MDHEN and CDR2 SYDVKM come from the germline V gene. This CDR3 is CASSFRGGNTIYF. Written as DNA, the CDR3 is TGTGCCAGCAGTTTTCGCGGTGGAAACACCATATATTTT.

V usage is TRBV21-1 and J usage is TRBJ1-2. TRBV21-1 is reported as a pseudogene. This CDR3 is built from 11 residues. DNA of the CDR3: TGTGCCTCTTCGGGAGGGGACGGCTACACCTTC. The encoded protein is CASSGGDGYTF.

This clone was counted once. The chain couples TRBV7-9 to TRBJ1-2, with 10 bases identical to TRBD1. J lost 7 bases, V lost 5 bases, and 10 bases had no gene match. The V gene's germline CDR1 is SEHNR and CDR2 FQNEAQ (reference sequence). CDR3 length: 15 residues. In nucleotides, the CDR3 is TGTGCCAGCAGCCAAACCGGGACAGGGGCAGGTGGCTACACCTTC. Translated, it gives CASSQTGTGAGGYTF. Full variable domain (missing parts from reference TRBV7-9 and TRBJ1-2): DTGVSQNPRHKITKRGQNVTFRCDPISEHNRLYWYRQTLGQGPEFLTYFQNEAQLEKSRLLSDRFSAERPKGSFSTLEIQRTEQGDSAMYLCASSQTGTGAGGYTFGSGTRLTVV.

The chain uses TRBV27 and TRBJ2-3, with TRBD2 matching over 11 bases. This CDR3 comprises 16 residues. V was pared by 6 bases and J by 3 bases, with 8 bases of the junction left unmatched. Germline CDR1 reads MNHEY; CDR2 reads SMNVEV (reference sequence). CDR3 region: CASSSPGTSGTDTQYF. CDR3 nucleotide sequence: TGTGCCAGCAGCTCTCCCGGGACTAGCGGTACAGATACGCAGTATTTT.

The J gene is TRBJ1-4, the V gene TRBV27, with 8 bases matching TRBD1. Germline CDR1 reads MNHEY; CDR2 reads SMNVEV (reference sequence). CDR3 size: 14 residues. The V segment lost 6 bases and the J segment 7 bases; nucleotides outside the gene matches: 7. The DNA of the CDR3 is TGTGCCAGCAGCTCAGGACAGGGTGGTGAAAAACTGTTTTTT. This sequence encodes CASSSGQGGEKLFF.

The rearrangement joins TRBV6-2 or TRBV6-3 to TRBJ2-3, with a weak D call TRBD1 (6 bases). With 0 bases removed from V and 8 bases from J, the gap between germline ends came to 12 bases. The CDR3 contains 14 residues. Germline CDR1 reads MNHEY; CDR2 reads SVGEGT. The CDR3 DNA is TGTGCCAGCAGTTACTCCGGGACACCAGTTACGCAGTATTTT. Translated: CASSYSGTPVTQYF.

V and J are TRBV5-1 and TRBJ2-5; 9 bases align to TRBD1. The junction had 3 bases not matched to a gene; V was cut back by 2 bases and J by 4 bases. The CDR3 has 14 amino acids. The germline gives CDR1 SGHRS, CDR2 YFSETQ. CDR3 protein: CASSLQGAGETQYF. CDR3 bases: TGCGCCAGCAGCTTACAGGGGGCGGGAGAGACCCAGTACTTC.

The rearrangement uses TRBV5-1 and TRBJ1-3, with D possibly TRBD1 on 5 matching bases. The V and J ends lost 0 bases and 4 bases respectively, with 11 bases between them. From germline, CDR1 is SGHRS and CDR2 YFSETQ. The CDR3 covers 15 residues. CDR3 in amino acids: CASSLGPGQGNTIYF. As DNA, the CDR3 is TGCGCCAGCAGCTTGGGACCAGGGCAAGGAAACACCATATATTTT.

The gene calls are TRBV4-1 and TRBJ1-6; perhaps TRBD1 as D (6 bases). Trimming pared 1 base from V and 6 bases from J, leaving 10 bases between. Germline loops: CDR1 MGHRA, CDR2 YSYEKL. The CDR3 is 15 amino acids. The CDR3, as DNA: TGCGCCAGCAGCCAAGGCCCAGGGGTTAATTCACCCCTCCACTTT. It translates to CASSQGPGVNSPLHF.

The rearrangement joins TRBV30 to TRBJ2-3; 9 nucleotides match TRBD2. Germline assignment: CDR1 GTSNPN and CDR2 SVGIG (reference sequence). The CDR3 consists of 14 residues. The V gene end was trimmed by 4 bases and the J gene end by 3 bases; junction bases not matched to a gene: 5. The CDR3 protein is CAWTRGRETDTQYF. The CDR3 nucleotides read TGTGCCTGGACGCGCGGGAGGGAAACAGATACGCAGTATTTT.